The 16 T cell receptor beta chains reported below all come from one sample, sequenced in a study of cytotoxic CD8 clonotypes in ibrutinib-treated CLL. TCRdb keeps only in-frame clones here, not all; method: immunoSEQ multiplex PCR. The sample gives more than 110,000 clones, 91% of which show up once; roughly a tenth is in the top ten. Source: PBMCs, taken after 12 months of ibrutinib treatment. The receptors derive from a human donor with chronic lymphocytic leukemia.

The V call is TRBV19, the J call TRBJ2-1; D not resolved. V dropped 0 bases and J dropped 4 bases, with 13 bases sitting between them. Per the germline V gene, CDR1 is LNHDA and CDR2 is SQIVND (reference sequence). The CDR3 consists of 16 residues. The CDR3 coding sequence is TGTGCCAGTAGTATAGATGCCCCGATCCGGTACAATGAGCAGTTCTTC. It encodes CASSIDAPIRYNEQFF.

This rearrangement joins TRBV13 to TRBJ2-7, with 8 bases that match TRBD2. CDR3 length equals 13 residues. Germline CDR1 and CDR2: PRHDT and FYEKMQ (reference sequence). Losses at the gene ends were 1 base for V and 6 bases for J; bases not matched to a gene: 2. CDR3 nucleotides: TGTGCCAGCAGCTTAGCTCGGGGGGGCGAGCAGTACTTC. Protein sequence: CASSLARGGEQYF.

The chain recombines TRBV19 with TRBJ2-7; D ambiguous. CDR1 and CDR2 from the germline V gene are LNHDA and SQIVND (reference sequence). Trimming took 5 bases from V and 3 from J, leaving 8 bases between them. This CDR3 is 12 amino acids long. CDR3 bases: TGTGCCAGTAGTCTTGCCGACTACGAGCAGTACTTC. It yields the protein CASSLADYEQYF.

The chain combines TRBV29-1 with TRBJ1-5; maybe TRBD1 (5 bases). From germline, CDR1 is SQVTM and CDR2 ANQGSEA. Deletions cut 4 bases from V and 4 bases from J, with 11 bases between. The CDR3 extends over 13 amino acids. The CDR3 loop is CSVVEGANQPQHF. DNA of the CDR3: TGCAGCGTTGTCGAAGGGGCGAATCAGCCCCAGCATTTT.

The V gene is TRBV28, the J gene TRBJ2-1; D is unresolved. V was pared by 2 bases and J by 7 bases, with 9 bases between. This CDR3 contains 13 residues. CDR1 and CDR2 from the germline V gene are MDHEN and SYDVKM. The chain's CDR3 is CASSLGVENEQFF. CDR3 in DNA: TGTGCCAGCAGTTTAGGTGTAGAGAATGAGCAGTTCTTC.

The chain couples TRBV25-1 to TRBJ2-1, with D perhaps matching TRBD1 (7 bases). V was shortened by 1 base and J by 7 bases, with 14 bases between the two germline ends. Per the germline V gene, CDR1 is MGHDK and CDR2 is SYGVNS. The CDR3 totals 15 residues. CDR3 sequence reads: CASSELGRGENEQFF. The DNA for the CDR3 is TGTGCCAGCAGTGAATTGGGCAGGGGGGAAAATGAGCAGTTCTTC.

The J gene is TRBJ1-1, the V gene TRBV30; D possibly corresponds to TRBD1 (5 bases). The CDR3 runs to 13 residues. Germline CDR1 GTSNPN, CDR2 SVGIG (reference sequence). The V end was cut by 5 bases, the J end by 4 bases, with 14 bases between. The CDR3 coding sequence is TGTGCCTGGCAGGGTGAAGGGAGCACTGAAGCTTTCTTT. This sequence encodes CAWQGEGSTEAFF.

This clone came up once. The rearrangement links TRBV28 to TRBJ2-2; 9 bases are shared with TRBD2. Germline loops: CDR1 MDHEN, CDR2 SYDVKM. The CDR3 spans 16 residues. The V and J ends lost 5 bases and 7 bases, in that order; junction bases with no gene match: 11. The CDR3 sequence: CASSSGGREGVGELFF. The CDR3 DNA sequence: TGTGCCAGCAGTAGCGGTGGGCGGGAGGGCGTCGGGGAGCTGTTTTTT.

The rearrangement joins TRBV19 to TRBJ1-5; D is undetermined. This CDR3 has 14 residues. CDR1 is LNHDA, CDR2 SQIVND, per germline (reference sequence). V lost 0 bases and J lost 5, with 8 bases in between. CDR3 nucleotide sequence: TGTGCCAGTAGTATAGAAGGTCAGTATCAGCCCCAGCATTTT. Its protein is CASSIEGQYQPQHF. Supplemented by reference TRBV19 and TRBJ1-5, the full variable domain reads DGGITQSPKYLFRKEGQNVTLSCEQNLNHDAMYWYRQDPGQGLRLIYYSQIVNDFQKGDIAEGYSVSREKKESFPLTVTSAQKNPTAFYLCASSIEGQYQPQHFGDGTRLSIL.

Here the CDR3 reads CSLRDLADTQYF. CDR3 DNA sequence: TGCAGCCTGCGGGACCTTGCAGATACGCAGTATTTT. The chain joins TRBV29-1 to TRBJ2-3; weak D call: TRBD2 (6 bases). Looked up from germline, CDR1 is SQVTM and CDR2 is ANQGSEA. The V gene lost 8 bases and the J gene lost 4 bases, with 13 bases spanning the gap. The CDR3 is 12 amino acids.

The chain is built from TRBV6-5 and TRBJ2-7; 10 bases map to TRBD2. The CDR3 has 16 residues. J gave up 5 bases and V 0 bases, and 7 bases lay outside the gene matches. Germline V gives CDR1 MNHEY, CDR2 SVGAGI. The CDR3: CASSYSATSGSHEQYF. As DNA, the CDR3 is TGTGCCAGCAGTTACTCGGCGACTAGCGGGTCCCACGAGCAGTACTTC.

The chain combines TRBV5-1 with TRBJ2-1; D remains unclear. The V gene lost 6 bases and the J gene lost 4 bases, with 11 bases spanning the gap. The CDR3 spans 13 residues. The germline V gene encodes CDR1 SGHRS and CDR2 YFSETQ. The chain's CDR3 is CASNIAPYNEQFF. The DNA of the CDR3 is TGCGCCAGCAATATAGCACCATACAATGAGCAGTTCTTC.

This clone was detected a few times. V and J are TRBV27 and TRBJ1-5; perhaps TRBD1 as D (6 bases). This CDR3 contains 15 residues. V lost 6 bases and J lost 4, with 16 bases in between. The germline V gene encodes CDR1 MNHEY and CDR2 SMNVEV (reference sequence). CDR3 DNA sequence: TGTGCCAGCAGGCCACGGGGGGGCGGGAATCAGCCCCAGCATTTT. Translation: CASRPRGGGNQPQHF.

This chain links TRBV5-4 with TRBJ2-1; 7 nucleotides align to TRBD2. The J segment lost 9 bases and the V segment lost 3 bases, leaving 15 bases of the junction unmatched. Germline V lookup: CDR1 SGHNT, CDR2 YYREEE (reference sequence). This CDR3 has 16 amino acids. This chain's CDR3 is CASSYVRDYNSAEQFF. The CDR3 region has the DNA TGTGCCAGCAGCTACGTTCGGGACTACAATTCTGCTGAGCAGTTCTTC.

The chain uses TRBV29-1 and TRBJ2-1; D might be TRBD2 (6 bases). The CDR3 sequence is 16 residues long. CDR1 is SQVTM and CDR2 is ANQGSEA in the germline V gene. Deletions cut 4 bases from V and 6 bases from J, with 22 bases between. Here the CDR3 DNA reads TGCAGCGTTGCTAACCCTGGGGCGGGGTTCCCCAATGAGCAGTTCTTC. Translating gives CSVANPGAGFPNEQFF.

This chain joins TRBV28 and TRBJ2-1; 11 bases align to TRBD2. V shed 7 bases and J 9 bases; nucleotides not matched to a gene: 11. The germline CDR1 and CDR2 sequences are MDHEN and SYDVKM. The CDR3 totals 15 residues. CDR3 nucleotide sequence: TGTGCCAGCAAAGATCTAGCGGGAGGAACCAGTGAGCAGTTCTTC. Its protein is CASKDLAGGTSEQFF.